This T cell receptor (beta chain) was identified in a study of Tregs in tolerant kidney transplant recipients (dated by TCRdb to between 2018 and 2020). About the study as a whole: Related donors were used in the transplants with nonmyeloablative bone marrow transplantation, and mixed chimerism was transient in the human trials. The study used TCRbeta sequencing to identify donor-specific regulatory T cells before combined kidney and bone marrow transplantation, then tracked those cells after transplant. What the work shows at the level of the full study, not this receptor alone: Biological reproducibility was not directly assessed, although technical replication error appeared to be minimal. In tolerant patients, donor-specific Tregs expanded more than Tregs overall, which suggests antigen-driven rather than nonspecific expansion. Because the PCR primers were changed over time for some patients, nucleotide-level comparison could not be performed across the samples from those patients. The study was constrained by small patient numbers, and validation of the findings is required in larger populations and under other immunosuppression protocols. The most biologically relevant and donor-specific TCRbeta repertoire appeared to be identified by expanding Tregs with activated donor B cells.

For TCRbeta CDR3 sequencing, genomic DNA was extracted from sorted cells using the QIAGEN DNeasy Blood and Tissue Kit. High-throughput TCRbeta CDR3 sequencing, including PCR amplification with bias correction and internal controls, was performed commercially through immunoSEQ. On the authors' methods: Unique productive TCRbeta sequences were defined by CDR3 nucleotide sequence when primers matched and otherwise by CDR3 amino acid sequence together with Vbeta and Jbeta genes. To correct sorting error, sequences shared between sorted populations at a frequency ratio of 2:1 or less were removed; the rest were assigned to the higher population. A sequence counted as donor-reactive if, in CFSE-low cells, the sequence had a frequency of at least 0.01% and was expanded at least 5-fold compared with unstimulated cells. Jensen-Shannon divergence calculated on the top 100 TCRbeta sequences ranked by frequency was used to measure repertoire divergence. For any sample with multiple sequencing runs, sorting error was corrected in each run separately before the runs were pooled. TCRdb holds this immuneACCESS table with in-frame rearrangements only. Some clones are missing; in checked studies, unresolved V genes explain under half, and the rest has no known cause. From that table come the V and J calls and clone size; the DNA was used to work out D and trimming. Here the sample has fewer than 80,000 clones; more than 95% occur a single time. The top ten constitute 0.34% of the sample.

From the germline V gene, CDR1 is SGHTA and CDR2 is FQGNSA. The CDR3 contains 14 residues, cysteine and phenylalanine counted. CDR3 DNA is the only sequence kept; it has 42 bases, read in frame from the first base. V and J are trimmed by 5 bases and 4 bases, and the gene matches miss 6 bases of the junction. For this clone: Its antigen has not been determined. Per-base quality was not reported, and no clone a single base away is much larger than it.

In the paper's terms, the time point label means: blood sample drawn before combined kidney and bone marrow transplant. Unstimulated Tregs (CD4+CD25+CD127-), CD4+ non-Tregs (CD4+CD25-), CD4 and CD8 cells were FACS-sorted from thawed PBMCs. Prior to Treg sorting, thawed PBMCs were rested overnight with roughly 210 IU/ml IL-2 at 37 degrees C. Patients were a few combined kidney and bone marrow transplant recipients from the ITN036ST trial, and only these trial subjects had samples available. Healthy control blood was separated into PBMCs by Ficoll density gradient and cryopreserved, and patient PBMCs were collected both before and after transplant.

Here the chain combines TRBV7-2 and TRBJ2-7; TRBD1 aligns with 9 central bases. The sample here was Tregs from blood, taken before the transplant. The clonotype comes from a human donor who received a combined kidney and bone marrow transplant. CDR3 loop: CASSAGTGFYEQYF. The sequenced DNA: TGTGCCAGCAGCGCCGGGACAGGGTTTTACGAGCAGTACTTC.